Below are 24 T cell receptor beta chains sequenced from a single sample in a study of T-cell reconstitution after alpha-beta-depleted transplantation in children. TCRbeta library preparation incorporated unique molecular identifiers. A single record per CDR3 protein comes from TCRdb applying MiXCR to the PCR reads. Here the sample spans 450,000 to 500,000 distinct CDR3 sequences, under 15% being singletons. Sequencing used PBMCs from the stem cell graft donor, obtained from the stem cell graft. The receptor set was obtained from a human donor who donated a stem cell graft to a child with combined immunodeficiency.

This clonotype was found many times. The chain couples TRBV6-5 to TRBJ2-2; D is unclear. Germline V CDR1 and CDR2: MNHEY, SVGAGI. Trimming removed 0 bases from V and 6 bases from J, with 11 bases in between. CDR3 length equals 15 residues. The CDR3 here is CASSYSGIGAGELFF. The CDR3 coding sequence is TGTGCCAGCAGTTACTCAGGAATTGGAGCCGGGGAGCTGTTTTTT.

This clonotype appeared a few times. As DNA, the CDR3 is TGTGCCAGCAGTTTCACCGGGGACGGCACAGATACGCAGTATTTT. It is translated as CASSFTGDGTDTQYF. This sequence joins TRBV12-3 or TRBV12-4 and TRBJ2-3; D possibly uses TRBD1 or TRBD2 (5 bases each). The CDR3 extends over 15 amino acids. The V and J ends lost 3 bases and 1 base respectively, with 11 bases between them.

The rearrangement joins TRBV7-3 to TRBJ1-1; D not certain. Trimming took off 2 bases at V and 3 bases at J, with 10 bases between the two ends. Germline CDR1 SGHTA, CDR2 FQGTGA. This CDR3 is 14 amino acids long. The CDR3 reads CASSLEGRHTEAFF. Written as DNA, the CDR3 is TGTGCCAGCAGCTTAGAAGGGAGGCACACTGAAGCTTTCTTT.

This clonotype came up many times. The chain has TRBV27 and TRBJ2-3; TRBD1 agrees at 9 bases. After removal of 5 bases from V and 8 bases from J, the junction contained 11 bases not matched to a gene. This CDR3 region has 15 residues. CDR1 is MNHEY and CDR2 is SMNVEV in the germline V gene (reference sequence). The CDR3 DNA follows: TGTGCCAGCAGTACGACAGGGGGGGCACAGGGTACGCAGTATTTT. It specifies CASSTTGGAQGTQYF.

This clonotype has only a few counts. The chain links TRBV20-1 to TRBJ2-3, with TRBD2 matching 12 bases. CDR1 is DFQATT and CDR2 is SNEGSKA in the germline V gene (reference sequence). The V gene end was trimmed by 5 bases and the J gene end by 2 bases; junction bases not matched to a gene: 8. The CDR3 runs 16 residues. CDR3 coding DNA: TGCAGTGCTGGCTGGACTAGCGGGGAGATCACAGATACGCAGTATTTT. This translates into CSAGWTSGEITDTQYF.

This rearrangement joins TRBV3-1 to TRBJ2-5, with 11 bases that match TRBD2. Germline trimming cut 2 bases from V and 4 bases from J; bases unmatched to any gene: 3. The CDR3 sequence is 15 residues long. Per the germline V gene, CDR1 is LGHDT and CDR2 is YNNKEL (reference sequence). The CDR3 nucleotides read TGTGCCAGCAGCCAACTACTAGCGGGAGTAGAGACCCAGTACTTC. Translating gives CASSQLLAGVETQYF.

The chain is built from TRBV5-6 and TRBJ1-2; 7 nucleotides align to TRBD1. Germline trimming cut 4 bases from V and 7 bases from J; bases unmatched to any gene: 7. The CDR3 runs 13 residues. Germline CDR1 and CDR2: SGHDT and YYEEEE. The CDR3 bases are TGTGCCAGCAGCACGACAGGGACCGCTGGCTACACCTTC. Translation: CASSTTGTAGYTF.

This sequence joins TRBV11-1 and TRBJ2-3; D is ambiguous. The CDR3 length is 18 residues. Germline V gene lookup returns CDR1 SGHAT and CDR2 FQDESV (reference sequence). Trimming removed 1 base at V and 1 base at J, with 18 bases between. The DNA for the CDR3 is TGTGCCAGCAGCTTAGAGGGTCCACACCGGTGGGGCACAGATACGCAGTATTTT. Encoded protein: CASSLEGPHRWGTDTQYF.

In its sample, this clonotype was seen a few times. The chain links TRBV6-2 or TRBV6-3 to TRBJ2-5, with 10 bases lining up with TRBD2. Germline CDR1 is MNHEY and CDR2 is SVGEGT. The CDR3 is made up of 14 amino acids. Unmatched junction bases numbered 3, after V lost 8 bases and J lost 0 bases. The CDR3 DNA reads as TGTGCCAGCGCGGGGACTAGCGACCAAGAGACCCAGTACTTC. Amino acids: CASAGTSDQETQYF.

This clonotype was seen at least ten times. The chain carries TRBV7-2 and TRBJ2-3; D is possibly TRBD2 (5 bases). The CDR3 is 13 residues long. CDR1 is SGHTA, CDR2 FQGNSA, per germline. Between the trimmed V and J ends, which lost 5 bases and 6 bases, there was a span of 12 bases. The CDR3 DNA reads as TGTGCCAGCAGCATACTAGTTGTCGATACGCAGTATTTT. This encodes CASSILVVDTQYF.

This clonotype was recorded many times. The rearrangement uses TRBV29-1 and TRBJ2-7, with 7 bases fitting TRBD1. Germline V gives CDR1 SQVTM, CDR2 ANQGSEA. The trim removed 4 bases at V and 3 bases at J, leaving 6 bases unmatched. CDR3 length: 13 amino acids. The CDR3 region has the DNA TGCAGCGTTGTCACAGGGGCGGTCTACGAGCAGTACTTC. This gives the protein CSVVTGAVYEQYF.

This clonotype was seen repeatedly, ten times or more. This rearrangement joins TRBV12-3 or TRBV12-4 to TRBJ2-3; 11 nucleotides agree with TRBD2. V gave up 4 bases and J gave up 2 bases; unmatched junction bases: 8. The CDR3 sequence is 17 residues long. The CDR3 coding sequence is TGTGCCAGCAGTTCGCCCCTAGCGGGGGGACCCACAGATACGCAGTATTTT. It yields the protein CASSSPLAGGPTDTQYF.

CDR3 amino acids: CASSEAGAPLMNTEAFF. The CDR3 DNA reads as TGCGCCAGCAGTGAAGCGGGGGCCCCCCTCATGAACACTGAAGCTTTCTTT. The chain employs TRBV10-2 and TRBJ1-1; a weak D match, TRBD1 (6 bases). The length of the CDR3 is 17 residues. V lost 3 bases and J 0 bases, leaving 17 bases between the germline ends. The germline V gene encodes CDR1 WSHSY and CDR2 SAAADI.

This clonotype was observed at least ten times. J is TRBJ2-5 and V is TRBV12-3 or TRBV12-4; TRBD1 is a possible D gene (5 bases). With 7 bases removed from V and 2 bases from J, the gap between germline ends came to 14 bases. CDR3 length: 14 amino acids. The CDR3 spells CASTREFGQETQYF. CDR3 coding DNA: TGTGCCAGCACCAGGGAATTCGGACAAGAGACCCAGTACTTC.

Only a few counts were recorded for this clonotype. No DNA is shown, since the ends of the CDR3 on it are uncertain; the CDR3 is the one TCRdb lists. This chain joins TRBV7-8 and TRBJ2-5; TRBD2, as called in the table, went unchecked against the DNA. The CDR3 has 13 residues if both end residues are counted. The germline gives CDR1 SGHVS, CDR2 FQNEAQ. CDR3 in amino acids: CASSWGGGALMAF.

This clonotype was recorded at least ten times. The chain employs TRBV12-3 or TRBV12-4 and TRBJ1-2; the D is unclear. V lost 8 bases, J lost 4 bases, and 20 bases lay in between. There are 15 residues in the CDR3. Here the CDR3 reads CASPRTASLSYGYTF. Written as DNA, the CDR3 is TGTGCCAGCCCAAGGACCGCCAGCTTATCCTATGGCTACACCTTC.

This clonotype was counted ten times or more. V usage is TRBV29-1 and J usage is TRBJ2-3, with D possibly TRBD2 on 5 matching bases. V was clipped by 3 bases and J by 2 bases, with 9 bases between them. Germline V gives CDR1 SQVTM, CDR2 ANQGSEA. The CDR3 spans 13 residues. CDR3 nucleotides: TGCAGCGTTGAGGGAGAGAACACAGATACGCAGTATTTT. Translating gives CSVEGENTDTQYF.

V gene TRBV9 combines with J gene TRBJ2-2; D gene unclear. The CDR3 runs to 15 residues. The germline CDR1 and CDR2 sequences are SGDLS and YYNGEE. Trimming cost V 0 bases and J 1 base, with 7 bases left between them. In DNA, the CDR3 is TGTGCCAGCAGCGTAGACGTCTGGAACACCGGGGAGCTGTTTTTT. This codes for CASSVDVWNTGELFF.

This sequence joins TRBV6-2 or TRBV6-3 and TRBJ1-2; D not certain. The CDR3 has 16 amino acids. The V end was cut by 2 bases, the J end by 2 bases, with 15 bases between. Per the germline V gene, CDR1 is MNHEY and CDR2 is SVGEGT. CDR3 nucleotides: TGTGCCAGCAGTTACATCCGCAGAGGACCAAACTATGGCTACACCTTC. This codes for CASSYIRRGPNYGYTF.

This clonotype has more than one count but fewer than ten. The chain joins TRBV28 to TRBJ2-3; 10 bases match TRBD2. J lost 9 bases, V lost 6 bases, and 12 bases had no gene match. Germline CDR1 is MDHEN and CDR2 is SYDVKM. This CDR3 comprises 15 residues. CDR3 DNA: TGTGCCAGCAGACCTATAGCGGGGGGCCTGGGAACGCAGTATTTT. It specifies CASRPIAGGLGTQYF.

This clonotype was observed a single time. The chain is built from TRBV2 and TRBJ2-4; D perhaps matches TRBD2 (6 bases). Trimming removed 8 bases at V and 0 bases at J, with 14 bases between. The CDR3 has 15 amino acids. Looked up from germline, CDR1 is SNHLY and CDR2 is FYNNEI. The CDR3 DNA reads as TGTGCCAGCGGAGGGACGTCGCTAGCCAAAAACATTCAGTACTTC. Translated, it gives CASGGTSLAKNIQYF.

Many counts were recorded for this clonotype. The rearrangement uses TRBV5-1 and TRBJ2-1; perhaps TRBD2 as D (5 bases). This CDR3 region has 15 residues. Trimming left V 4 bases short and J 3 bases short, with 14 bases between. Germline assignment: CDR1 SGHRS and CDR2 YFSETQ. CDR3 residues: CASSRKYGDYNEQFF. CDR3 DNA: TGCGCCAGCAGCCGAAAATACGGGGACTACAATGAGCAGTTCTTC.

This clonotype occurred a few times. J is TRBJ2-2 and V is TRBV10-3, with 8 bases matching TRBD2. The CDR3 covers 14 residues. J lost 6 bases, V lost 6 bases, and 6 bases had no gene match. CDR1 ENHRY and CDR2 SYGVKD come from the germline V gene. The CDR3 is CAISQTGLAGELFF. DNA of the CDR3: TGTGCCATCAGCCAGACGGGACTAGCCGGGGAGCTGTTTTTT.

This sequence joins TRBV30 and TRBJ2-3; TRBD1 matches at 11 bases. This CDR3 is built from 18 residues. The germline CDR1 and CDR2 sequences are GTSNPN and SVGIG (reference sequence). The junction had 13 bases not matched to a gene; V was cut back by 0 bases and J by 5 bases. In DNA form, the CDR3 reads TGTGCCTGGAGTGTTACAAGGCCGGGACAGGGGGTCGAAGATACGCAGTATTTT. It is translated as CAWSVTRPGQGVEDTQYF. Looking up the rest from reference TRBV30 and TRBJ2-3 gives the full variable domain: SQTIHQWPATLVQPVGSPLSLECTVEGTSNPNLYWYRQAAGRGLQLLFYSVGIGQISSEVPQNLSASRPQDRQFILSSKKLLLSDSGFYLCAWSVTRPGQGVEDTQYFGPGTRLTVL.